One and the same sample provided the 10 T cell receptor beta chains below, sequenced in a study of TIL therapy for anti-PD-1-resistant metastatic lung cancer. The immunoSEQ assay was v3. Produced via immunoSEQ multiplex PCR; TCRdb's table is partial and in-frame only. The table lists some 43,000 clones, less than 80% of them singletons. Time point meaning: pre-treatment sample, taken before nivolumab and TIL therapy. The input for sequencing was blood, taken at baseline. The receptors derive from a man aged 65 to 79 with non-small cell lung cancer.

The gene calls are TRBV5-1 and TRBJ2-2; the D gene is possibly TRBD2 (5 bases). V lost 5 bases and J lost 1, with 12 bases in between. The germline CDR1 and CDR2 sequences are SGHRS and YFSETQ. The CDR3 is 15 amino acids. Here the CDR3 reads CASRDSQGNTGELFF. The DNA of the CDR3 is TGCGCCAGCAGGGACTCCCAAGGGAACACCGGGGAGCTGTTTTTT.

This clone showed up just a few times. V usage is TRBV4-1 and J usage is TRBJ2-7; D unclear. There are 15 residues in the CDR3. V lost 0 bases, J lost 0 bases, and 9 bases lay in between. Germline V lookup: CDR1 MGHRA, CDR2 YSYEKL. This CDR3 is CASSQDDRSSYEQYF. The DNA of the CDR3 is TGCGCCAGCAGCCAAGACGATCGAAGCTCCTACGAGCAGTACTTC.

J is TRBJ1-1 and V is TRBV6-1; perhaps TRBD1 as D (6 bases). The CDR3 loop spans 14 amino acids. Trimming removed 5 bases at V and 0 bases at J, with 10 bases between. Germline V gene sequence: CDR1 MNHNS, CDR2 SASEGT. The CDR3 coding sequence is TGTGCCAGCAGTAGGACAGCTATGAACACTGAAGCTTTCTTT. Protein: CASSRTAMNTEAFF.

This clone was counted once. The CDR3 DNA reads TGTGCCAGCAGTGAAGCCGGGACTAGCGGGAGAAACATTCAGTACTTC. Translated, it gives CASSEAGTSGRNIQYF. The genes are TRBV6-1 and TRBJ2-4; 14 positions match TRBD2. V lost 0 bases and J lost 6; bases outside the gene matches: 1. CDR3 length: 16 amino acids. Germline CDR1 reads MNHNS; CDR2 reads SASEGT.

The rearrangement joins TRBV29-1 to TRBJ2-5, with 9 bases aligning to TRBD1. The germline CDR1 and CDR2 sequences are SQVTM and ANQGSEA. J was trimmed by 1 base and V by 5 bases; bases with no gene match: 5. This CDR3 is built from 14 residues. CDR3 protein: CSVSGQGVQETQYF. The CDR3 nucleotides read TGCAGCGTTTCGGGACAGGGTGTCCAAGAGACCCAGTACTTC.

The chain carries TRBV5-1 and TRBJ2-1, with 8 positions matching TRBD2. The CDR3 extends over 16 amino acids. Germline V gene data show CDR1 as SGHRS and CDR2 as YFSETQ. The V and J ends lost 3 bases and 0 bases, in that order; junction bases with no gene match: 5. The CDR3 loop reads CASSSLAGSSYNEQFF. In DNA, the CDR3 is TGCGCCAGCAGCTCTTTAGCGGGAAGCTCCTACAATGAGCAGTTCTTC. The full variable domain, with the rest looked up from reference TRBV5-1 and TRBJ2-1, is KAGVTQTPRYLIKTRGQQVTLSCSPISGHRSVSWYQQTPGQGLQFLFEYFSETQRNKGNFPGRFSGRQFSNSRSEMNVSTLELGDSALYLCASSSLAGSSYNEQFFGPGTRLTVL.

A remark on this clone: At one of its ends the junction is not consistent with the germline gene, which may arise from a read error. The rearrangement uses TRBV6-5 and TRBJ1-5; D not resolved. This CDR3 has 13 amino acids. Looked up from germline, CDR1 is MNHEY and CDR2 is SVGAGI. In DNA form, the CDR3 reads TGTGCCAGCAGTAACTCGGGGAATCAGCCCCAGCATTTT. Protein sequence: CASSNSGNQPQHF.

V usage is TRBV11-2 and J usage is TRBJ2-5; 7 bases match TRBD2. The CDR3 covers 13 residues. Germline V CDR1 and CDR2: SGHAT, FQNNGV. V trimming: 4 bases; J trimming: 5 bases; junction bases outside the gene matches: 4. The CDR3 here is CASSWFGGETQYF. The CDR3 DNA follows: TGTGCCAGCAGCTGGTTCGGGGGGGAGACCCAGTACTTC.

The chain is built from TRBV27 and TRBJ2-1; 9 nucleotides match TRBD2. CDR3 size: 13 residues. The ends lost 2 bases at V and 12 bases at J; junction bases unmatched: 5. Germline V CDR1 and CDR2: MNHEY, SMNVEV (reference sequence). CDR3 sequence (DNA): TGTGCCAGCAGTTTAAGCGGGAGGACAGGGCAGTTCTTC. The encoded protein is CASSLSGRTGQFF.

This clone was observed once. The chain couples TRBV9 to TRBJ1-2; D possibly corresponds to TRBD1 (6 bases). V lost 2 bases, J lost 6 bases, and 17 bases lay in between. CDR1 SGDLS and CDR2 YYNGEE come from the germline V gene. The CDR3 is 15 amino acids. The CDR3 loop is CASSVTQGNGDGYTF. CDR3 bases: TGTGCCAGCAGCGTGACCCAGGGGAATGGGGATGGCTACACCTTC.